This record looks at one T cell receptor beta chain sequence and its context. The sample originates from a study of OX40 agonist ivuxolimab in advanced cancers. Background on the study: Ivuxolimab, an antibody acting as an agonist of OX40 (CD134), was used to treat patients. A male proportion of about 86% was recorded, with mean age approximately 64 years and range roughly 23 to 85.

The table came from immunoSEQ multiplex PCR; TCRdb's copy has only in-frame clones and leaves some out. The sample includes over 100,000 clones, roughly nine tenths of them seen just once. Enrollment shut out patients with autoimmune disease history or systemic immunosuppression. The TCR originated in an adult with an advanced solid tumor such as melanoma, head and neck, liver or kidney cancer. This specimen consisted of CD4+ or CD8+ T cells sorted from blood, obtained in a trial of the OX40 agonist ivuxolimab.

The CDR3 DNA follows: TGCGCCAGCAGCCCAGGGGAATTGGGTGGCTACACCTTC. It specifies CASSPGELGGYTF. This chain links TRBV4-3 with TRBJ1-2, with D possibly matching TRBD1 (6 bases). There are 13 residues in the CDR3. V lost 4 bases to trimming and J lost 7 bases, with 13 bases between them. The germline V gene has CDR1 LGHNA and CDR2 YSLEER.